These 2 T cell receptor beta chains were sequenced from one sample in a study of cytomegalovirus exposure and HLA in healthy donors. The study ran its PCR with 60 Vbeta and 13 Jbeta primers. Only in-frame clones appear in the TCRdb table, and some are missing; sequencing was by immunoSEQ multiplex PCR. The data contain around 100,000 clones, over 60% of them singletons. What was sequenced was PBMCs. These receptors all come from a female donor in good health and CMV-seropositive.

The rearrangement links TRBV9 to TRBJ2-1; TRBD1 agrees at 7 bases. Germline CDR1 reads SGDLS; CDR2 reads YYNGEE. V gave up 4 bases and J gave up 5 bases; unmatched junction bases: 6. The CDR3 is 14 residues long. Here the CDR3 DNA reads TGTGCCAGCAGCATTCGACAGGGAAACAATGAGCAGTTCTTC. The encoded protein is CASSIRQGNNEQFF.

This rearrangement joins TRBV18 to TRBJ1-6; no firm D call. Germline CDR1 and CDR2: KGHSH and LQKENI. This CDR3 comprises 15 residues. Trimming removed 5 bases at V and 2 bases at J, with 10 bases between. This chain's CDR3 is CASSSGDPYNSPLHF. The CDR3 DNA follows: TGTGCCAGCTCATCGGGAGACCCCTATAATTCACCCCTCCACTTT.